The 14 T cell receptor beta chains reported below all come from one sample, sequenced in a study of CD8+ T cells in alopecia areata. Following RNA extraction, reverse transcription yielded cDNA that acted as the sequencing template. The assay was immunoSEQ multiplex PCR, and TCRdb's table has in-frame clones only and misses some. The sample contains about 180,000 clones, about 47% of which appear only once. Specified treatment: oral pan-JAK inhibitor, 5-10 mg twice daily. Sequencing used CD8+ T cells sorted from blood, obtained around week 54, from a patient treated with tofacitinib. These receptor sequences come from a human donor with alopecia areata.

This chain's CDR3 is CASSQDVGNYGYTF. The CDR3 nucleotides read TGTGCCAGCAGCCAAGATGTAGGGAACTATGGCTACACCTTC. The V gene is TRBV4-2, the J gene TRBJ1-2; D remains unclear. V lost 0 bases and J lost 2, with 7 bases in between. Germline values: CDR1 LGHNA, CDR2 YNFKEQ. The length of the CDR3 is 14 residues.

V gene TRBV30 combines with J gene TRBJ2-2, with D unresolved. V was shortened by 0 bases and J by 7 bases, with 12 bases between the two germline ends. CDR1 is GTSNPN, CDR2 SVGIG, per germline (reference sequence). CDR3 size: 14 residues. The CDR3 reads CAWSVDSFGGELFF. The CDR3 coding sequence is TGTGCCTGGAGTGTAGACTCCTTCGGCGGGGAGCTGTTTTTT.

V and J are TRBV5-6 and TRBJ1-2; D call uncertain. Germline CDR1 reads SGHDT; CDR2 reads YYEEEE. This CDR3 comprises 13 residues. Trimming stripped 2 bases from V and 3 bases from J, with 8 bases between. The CDR3 is CASSFLKHYGYTF. The DNA for the CDR3 is TGTGCCAGCAGCTTCCTGAAGCACTATGGCTACACCTTC.

This clone was counted once. The chain combines TRBV2 with TRBJ1-6; the match to TRBD1 covers 9 bases. V was clipped by 6 bases and J by 7 bases; unmatched bases: 10. CDR3 length: 16 amino acids. CDR1 and CDR2 from the germline V gene are SNHLY and FYNNEI. The CDR3 loop reads CASRQSTGGGNSPLHF. The CDR3, as DNA: TGTGCCAGCAGACAATCTACAGGGGGCGGAAATTCACCCCTCCACTTT.

This clone has only one observation. This rearrangement joins TRBV2 to TRBJ2-7, with 9 bases that match TRBD1. This CDR3 has 14 amino acids. V shed 7 bases, J shed 3 bases, and the junction held 7 bases outside the gene matches. Per germline, CDR1 SNHLY and CDR2 FYNNEI. The CDR3, as DNA: TGTGCCAGCATCGCCGGGACAGGGAGCTACGAGCAGTACTTC. It translates to CASIAGTGSYEQYF.

The V and J genes are TRBV2 and TRBJ2-5; a possible D gene is TRBD2 (6 bases). This CDR3 comprises 14 residues. V dropped 6 bases and J dropped 1 base, with 12 bases sitting between them. Germline CDR1 SNHLY, CDR2 FYNNEI. The CDR3 loop is CASRAQGGQETQYF. CDR3 bases: TGTGCCAGCAGAGCTCAGGGAGGCCAAGAGACCCAGTACTTC.

V is TRBV5-1 and J is TRBJ2-2; unclear D gene. The V and J ends lost 1 base and 2 bases respectively, with 6 bases between them. CDR3 length: 14 amino acids. Germline V CDR1 and CDR2: SGHRS, YFSETQ. In nucleotides, the CDR3 is TGCGCCAGCAGCTTGTGGCCTAACACCGGGGAGCTGTTTTTT. Protein sequence: CASSLWPNTGELFF.

V is TRBV27 and J is TRBJ2-1; D possibly corresponds to TRBD2 (6 bases). This CDR3 has 17 residues. Trimming left V 6 bases short and J 4 bases short, with 22 bases between. Germline V gene data show CDR1 as MNHEY and CDR2 as SMNVEV (reference sequence). This CDR3 reads CASSPFGPASEYNEQFF. The CDR3 nucleotides are TGTGCCAGCAGCCCATTCGGCCCGGCTAGCGAGTACAATGAGCAGTTCTTC.

The rearrangement links TRBV18 to TRBJ2-3; no firm D call. CDR1 and CDR2 from the germline V gene are KGHSH and LQKENI. Trimming removed 1 base at V and 5 bases at J, with 10 bases between. The CDR3 is 14 amino acids. This CDR3 reads CASSPHPQIDTQYF. The CDR3 DNA is TGTGCCAGCTCACCACATCCCCAAATAGATACGCAGTATTTT.

The chain has TRBV11-2 and TRBJ1-5; 9 bases align to TRBD1. Germline lookup yields CDR1 SGHAT and CDR2 FQNNGV. V lost 5 bases and J lost 4; bases outside the gene matches: 6. This CDR3 region has 15 residues. The CDR3 region is CASSPTGGTNQPQHF. CDR3 DNA sequence: TGTGCCAGCAGCCCGACAGGGGGAACGAATCAGCCCCAGCATTTT. Together with reference TRBV11-2 and TRBJ1-5, the CDR3 gives the full variable domain: EAGVAQSPRYKIIEKRQSVAFWCNPISGHATLYWYQQILGQGPKLLIQFQNNGVVDDSQLPKDRFSAERLKGVDSTLKIQPAKLEDSAVYLCASSPTGGTNQPQHFGDGTRLSIL.

This clone has just a few counts. V and J are TRBV5-6 and TRBJ2-1, with 7 nucleotides matching TRBD1. Germline V CDR1 and CDR2: SGHDT, YYEEEE. J gave up 4 bases and V 2 bases, and 9 bases lay outside the gene matches. This CDR3 region has 16 residues. The CDR3 DNA follows: TGTGCCAGCAGCTTTTCCGCCGGGACAGAATACAATGAGCAGTTCTTC. As protein: CASSFSAGTEYNEQFF. Full variable domain (remainder filled in from reference TRBV5-6 and TRBJ2-1): DAGVTQSPTHLIKTRGQQVTLRCSPKSGHDTVSWYQQALGQGPQFIFQYYEEEERQRGNFPDRFSGHQFPNYSSELNVNALLLGDSALYLCASSFSAGTEYNEQFFGPGTRLTVL.

The rearrangement links TRBV4-2 to TRBJ1-1; D not resolved. Germline V gene sequence: CDR1 LGHNA, CDR2 YNFKEQ. This CDR3 has 19 residues. The germline V and J ends were trimmed by 0 bases and 3 bases, with 23 bases remaining between them. CDR3 DNA: TGTGCCAGCAGCCAAGATCCCTGGCCCACGACCGATGGATACACTGAAGCTTTCTTT. This sequence encodes CASSQDPWPTTDGYTEAFF.

V is TRBV30 and J is TRBJ1-1; weak D call: TRBD1 (5 bases). The CDR3 is made up of 12 amino acids. Germline V CDR1 and CDR2: GTSNPN, SVGIG (reference sequence). V lost 4 bases, J lost 5 bases, and 11 bases lay in between. In DNA form, the CDR3 reads TGTGCCTGGACCTCGGGGGGGACTGAAGCTTTCTTT. This translates into CAWTSGGTEAFF.

The chain couples TRBV4-3 to TRBJ1-6, with D perhaps matching TRBD1 (5 bases). Trimming took off 0 bases at V and 6 bases at J, with 15 bases between the two ends. The CDR3 covers 17 residues. Germline V gene sequence: CDR1 LGHNA, CDR2 YSLEER. The CDR3 is CASSQDRRERGNSPLHF. DNA for the CDR3: TGCGCCAGCAGCCAAGATAGGAGGGAGAGGGGTAATTCACCCCTCCACTTT.